This T cell receptor beta chain was documented in a study of T cells in Graves' hyperthyroidism and ophthalmopathy. TCR beta CDR3 region amplification was performed from RNA transcripts. First-round RT-PCR of the TCR CDR3 relied on the HTBI primer set. TCRdb passed the multiplex PCR reads through MiXCR, listing each CDR3 protein once. Of over 700,000 distinct CDR3 sequences in the sample, about a third were seen once. About this clonotype itself: Relative to the germline gene, one junction end is altered; a read error may explain this.

Germline assignment: CDR1 KGHDR and CDR2 SFDVKD. The length of the CDR3 is 13 residues. The specimen was blood. The TCR originated in a woman between 40 and 50 years old with Graves' hyperthyroidism. The rearrangement uses TRBV24-1 and TRBJ2-7; 9 bases are a match to TRBD1. The CDR3 here is CASSTGGRSEQYF. The CDR3 nucleotides are TGTGCCAGCAGTACAGGGGGCCGCTCCGAGCAGTACTTC.